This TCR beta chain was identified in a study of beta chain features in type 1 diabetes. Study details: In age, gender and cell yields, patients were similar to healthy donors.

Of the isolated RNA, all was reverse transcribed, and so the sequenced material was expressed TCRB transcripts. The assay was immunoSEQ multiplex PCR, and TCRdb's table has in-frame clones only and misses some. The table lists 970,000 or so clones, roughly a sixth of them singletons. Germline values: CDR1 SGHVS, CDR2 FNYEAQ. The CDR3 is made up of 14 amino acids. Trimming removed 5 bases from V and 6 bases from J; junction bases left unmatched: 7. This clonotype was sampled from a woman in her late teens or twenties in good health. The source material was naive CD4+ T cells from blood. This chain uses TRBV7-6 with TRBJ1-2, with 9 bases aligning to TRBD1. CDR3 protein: CASSDYRGRDGYTF. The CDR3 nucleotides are TGTGCCAGCAGCGACTACAGGGGGCGCGATGGCTACACCTTC.